This T cell receptor (beta chain) appears in the sequencing data of a study of T cell responses to AZD1222 COVID-19 vaccine. On the study more broadly: Pooling of second doses given at about 4 or about 12 weeks was done. General study findings and limits: Donors were mostly white British, more females; clonal diversity possibly underestimated. Once two AZD1222 doses were given, Spike-specific TCR breadth and depth went up.

Method: immunoSEQ multiplex PCR; TCRdb's copy keeps in-frame clones and lacks some. The sample lists approximately 120,000 clones; around 92% were seen once. CDR3 length: 14 amino acids. Germline loops: CDR1 SGHTA, CDR2 FQGNSA. J lost 2 bases, V lost 5 bases, and 5 bases had no gene match. Only one count was recorded for this clone. The antigen is not known. The material was peripheral blood, obtained on day 0 of AZD1222 vaccination. This sequence originates from an adult in good health. The J gene is TRBJ2-7, the V gene TRBV7-2; TRBD1 matches at 8 bases. DNA of the CDR3: TGTGCCAGCAGCACTGGACAGGGTCCCTACGAGCAGTACTTC. Its translation: CASSTGQGPYEQYF.